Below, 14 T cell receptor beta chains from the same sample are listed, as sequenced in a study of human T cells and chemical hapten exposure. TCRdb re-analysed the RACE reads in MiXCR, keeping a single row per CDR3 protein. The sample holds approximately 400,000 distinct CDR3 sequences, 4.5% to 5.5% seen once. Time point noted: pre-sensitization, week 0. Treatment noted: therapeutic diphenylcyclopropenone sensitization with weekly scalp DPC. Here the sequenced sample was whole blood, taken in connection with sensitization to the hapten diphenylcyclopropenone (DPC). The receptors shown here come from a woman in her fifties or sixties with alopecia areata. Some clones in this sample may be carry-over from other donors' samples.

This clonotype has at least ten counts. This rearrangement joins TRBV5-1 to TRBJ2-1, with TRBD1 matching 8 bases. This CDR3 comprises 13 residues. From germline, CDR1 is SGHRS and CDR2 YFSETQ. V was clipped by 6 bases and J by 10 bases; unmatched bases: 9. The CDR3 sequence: CASTTGQGDEQFF. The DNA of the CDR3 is TGCGCCAGCACCACAGGACAGGGTGACGAGCAGTTCTTC.

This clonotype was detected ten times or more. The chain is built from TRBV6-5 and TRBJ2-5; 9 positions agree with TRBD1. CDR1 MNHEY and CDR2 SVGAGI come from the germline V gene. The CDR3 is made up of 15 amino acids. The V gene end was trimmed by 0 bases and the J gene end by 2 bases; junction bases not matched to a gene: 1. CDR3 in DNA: TGTGCCAGCAGTTACTCAGGGACAGGGCAAGAGACCCAGTACTTC. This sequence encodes CASSYSGTGQETQYF.

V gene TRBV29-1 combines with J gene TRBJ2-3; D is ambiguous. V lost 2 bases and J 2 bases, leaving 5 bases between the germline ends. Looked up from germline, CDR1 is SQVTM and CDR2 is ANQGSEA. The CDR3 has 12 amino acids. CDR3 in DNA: TGCAGCGTTGAACCAGACACAGATACGCAGTATTTT. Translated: CSVEPDTDTQYF.

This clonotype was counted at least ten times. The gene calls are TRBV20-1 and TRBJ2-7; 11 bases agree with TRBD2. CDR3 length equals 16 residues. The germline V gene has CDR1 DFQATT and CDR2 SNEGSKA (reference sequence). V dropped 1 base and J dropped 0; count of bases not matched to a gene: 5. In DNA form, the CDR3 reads TGCAGTGCTAGAGCTAGCGGGAGGCCCCGCTCCTACGAGCAGTACTTC. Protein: CSARASGRPRSYEQYF.

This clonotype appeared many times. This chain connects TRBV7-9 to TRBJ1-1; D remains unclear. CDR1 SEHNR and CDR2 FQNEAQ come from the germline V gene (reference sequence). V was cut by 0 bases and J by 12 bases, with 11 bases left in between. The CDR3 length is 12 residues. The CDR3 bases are TGTGCCAGCAGCTTAGCGGGTAGCAAGTCTTTCTTT. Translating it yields CASSLAGSKSFF.

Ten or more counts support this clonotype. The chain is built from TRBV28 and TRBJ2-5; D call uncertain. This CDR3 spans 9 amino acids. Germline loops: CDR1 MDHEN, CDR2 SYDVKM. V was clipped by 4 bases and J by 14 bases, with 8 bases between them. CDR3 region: CASSSPLYF. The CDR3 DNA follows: TGTGCCAGCAGTTCACCCCTATACTTC. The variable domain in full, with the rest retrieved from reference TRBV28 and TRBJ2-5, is DVKVTQSSRYLVKRTGEKVFLECVQDMDHENMFWYRQDPGLGLRLIYFSYDVKMKEKGDIPEGYSVSREKKERFSLILESASTNQTSMYLCASSSPLYFGPGTRLLVL.

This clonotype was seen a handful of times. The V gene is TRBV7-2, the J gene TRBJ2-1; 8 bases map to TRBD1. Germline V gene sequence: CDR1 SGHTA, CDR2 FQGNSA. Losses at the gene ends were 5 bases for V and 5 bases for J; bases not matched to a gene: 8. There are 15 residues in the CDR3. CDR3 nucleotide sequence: TGTGCCAGCAGCCCGGGACAGGCGAACCACAATGAGCAGTTCTTC. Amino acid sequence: CASSPGQANHNEQFF.

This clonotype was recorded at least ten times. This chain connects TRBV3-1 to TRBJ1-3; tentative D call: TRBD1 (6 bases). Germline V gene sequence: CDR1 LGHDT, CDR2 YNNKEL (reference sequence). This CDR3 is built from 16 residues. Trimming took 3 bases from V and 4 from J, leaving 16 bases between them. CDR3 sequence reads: CASSQGALNSGNTIYF. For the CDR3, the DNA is TGTGCCAGCAGCCAGGGGGCATTGAATAGCGGAAACACCATATATTTT.

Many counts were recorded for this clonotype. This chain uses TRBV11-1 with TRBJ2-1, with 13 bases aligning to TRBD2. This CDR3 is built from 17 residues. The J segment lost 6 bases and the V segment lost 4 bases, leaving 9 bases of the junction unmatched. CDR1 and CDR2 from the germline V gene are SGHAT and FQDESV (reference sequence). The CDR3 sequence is CASSSRLAGGRSNEQFF. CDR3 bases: TGTGCCAGCAGCTCCAGACTAGCGGGGGGCCGTAGCAATGAGCAGTTCTTC.

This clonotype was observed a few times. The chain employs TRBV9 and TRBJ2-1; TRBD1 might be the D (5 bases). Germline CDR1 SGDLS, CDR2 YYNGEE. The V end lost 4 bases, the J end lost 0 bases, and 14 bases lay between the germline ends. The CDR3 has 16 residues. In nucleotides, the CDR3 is TGTGCCAGCAGCACCCCCCGACAGAGCTCCTACAATGAGCAGTTCTTC. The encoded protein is CASSTPRQSSYNEQFF. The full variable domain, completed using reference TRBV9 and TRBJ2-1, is DSGVTQTPKHLITATGQRVTLRCSPRSGDLSVYWYQQSLDQGLQFLIQYYNGEERAKGNILERFSAQQFPDLHSELNLSSLELGDSALYFCASSTPRQSSYNEQFFGPGTRLTVL.

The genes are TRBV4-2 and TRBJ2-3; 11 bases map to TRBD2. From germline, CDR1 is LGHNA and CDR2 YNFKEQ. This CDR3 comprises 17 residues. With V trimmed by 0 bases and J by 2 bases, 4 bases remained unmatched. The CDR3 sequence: CASSQDPSGGTTDTQYF. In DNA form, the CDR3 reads TGTGCCAGCAGCCAAGATCCTAGCGGGGGGACCACAGATACGCAGTATTTT.

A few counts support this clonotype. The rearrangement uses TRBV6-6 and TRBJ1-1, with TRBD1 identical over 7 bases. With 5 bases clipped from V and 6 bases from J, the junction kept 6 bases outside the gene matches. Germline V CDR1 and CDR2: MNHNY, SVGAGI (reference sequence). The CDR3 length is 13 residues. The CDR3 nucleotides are TGTGCCAGCAGTGGCACCGGGACAGCTGAAGCTTTCTTT. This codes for CASSGTGTAEAFF.

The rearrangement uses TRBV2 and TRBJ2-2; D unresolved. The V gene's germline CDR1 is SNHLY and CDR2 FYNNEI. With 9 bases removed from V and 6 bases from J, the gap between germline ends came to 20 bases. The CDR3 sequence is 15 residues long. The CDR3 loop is CASTNSGGLAGELFF. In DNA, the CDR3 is TGTGCCAGTACCAATAGTGGTGGTTTGGCCGGGGAGCTGTTTTTT.

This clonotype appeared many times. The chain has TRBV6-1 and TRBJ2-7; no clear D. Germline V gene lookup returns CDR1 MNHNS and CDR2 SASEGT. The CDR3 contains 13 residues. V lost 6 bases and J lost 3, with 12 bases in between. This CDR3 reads CASRTFRNYEQYF. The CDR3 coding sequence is TGTGCCAGCAGGACCTTTAGGAACTACGAGCAGTACTTC.